Included here is one T cell receptor (beta chain) sequence, with context. Here immunoSEQ multiplex PCR was the method, and the copy in TCRdb shows in-frame clones only, minus some. The data contain roughly 86,000 clones, around 86% of them singletons. These data are taken from a study of OX40 agonist ivuxolimab in advanced cancers. Study-level information: Three patients showed partial responses: one hepatocellular carcinoma and two cutaneous melanoma cases.

Germline assignment: CDR1 MGHDK and CDR2 SYGVNS. CDR3 length equals 15 residues. V dropped 3 bases and J dropped 8 bases, with 16 bases sitting between them. The chain links TRBV25-1 to TRBJ1-4, with D tentatively TRBD1 (5 bases). Sequences were derived from CD4+ or CD8+ T cells sorted from blood, sampled in a trial of the OX40 agonist ivuxolimab. The clonotype comes from an adult with an advanced solid tumor such as melanoma, head and neck, liver or kidney cancer. The CDR3 DNA reads TGTGCCAGCAGTGATCCCCGCACGGGGCCCGAAAAACTGTTTTTT. Its translation: CASSDPRTGPEKLFF.